This is a list of T cell receptor beta chains from one sample in a study of regulatory T cells in long-lasting Graves disease. Each CDR3 protein is one row after TCRdb ran MiXCR on the multiplex PCR reads. The sample lists hundreds of thousands of distinct CDR3 sequences, around 21% occurring once. Sample: peripheral blood mononuclear cells (PBMCs), taken when the disease was refractory, from a patient treated with antithyroid drugs. The origin of the receptors is a female donor with Graves disease. Each CDR3 is given with its conserved first and last residue. Each record gives: J gene, clone size, D gene, V gene, CDR3 protein, CDR3 DNA. D genes are given only for firm matches. Size is omitted from some rows. Given values are once, few, many or a class for expanded clones.

TRBJ2-7	.	TRBD2	TRBV3-1	CASSQGLAGAREQYF	TGTGCCAGCAGCCAAGGACTAGCGGGAGCCCGCGAGCAGTACTTC
TRBJ2-5	.	TRBD1	TRBV6-1	CASSPQWGQYQETQYF	TGTGCCAGCAGTCCCCAATGGGGACAGTACCAAGAGACCCAGTACTTC
TRBJ2-5	many	.	TRBV28	CASSFPLANDQETQYF	TGTGCCAGCAGTTTCCCCTTGGCGAACGACCAAGAGACCCAGTACTTC
TRBJ2-7	.	TRBD2	TRBV7-8	CASSKTGTSFDEQYF	TGTGCCAGCAGCAAAACCGGGACTAGTTTCGACGAGCAGTACTTC
TRBJ2-7	few	TRBD1	TRBV20-1	CSAAGQASYEQYF	TGCAGTGCTGCGGGACAGGCATCCTACGAGCAGTACTTC
TRBJ2-1	.	.	TRBV7-9	CASSLILAPIEQFF	TGTGCCAGCAGCTTAATTCTAGCTCCCATCGAGCAGTTCTTC
TRBJ2-5	many	TRBD2	TRBV6-2/TRBV6-3	CASRETGTTQTQYF	TGTGCCAGCAGGGAAACCGGGACTACCCAGACCCAGTACTTC
TRBJ1-5	many	.	TRBV7-8	CASSLLRGGNQPQHF	TGTGCCAGCAGCTTACTCAGGGGAGGAAATCAGCCCCAGCATTTT
TRBJ2-1	.	TRBD2	TRBV9	CASSPTGTSGSRGEQFF	TGTGCCAGCAGCCCAACAGGGACTAGCGGGAGTAGGGGTGAGCAGTTCTTC
TRBJ1-1	few	.	TRBV11-2	CASSLLRVEAFF	TGTGCCAGCAGCTTACTCCGAGTTGAAGCTTTCTTT
TRBJ2-2	many	.	TRBV20-1	CSARDYQRVNTGELFF	TGCAGTGCTAGAGATTACCAGCGGGTGAACACCGGGGAGCTGTTTTTT
TRBJ1-5	.	.	TRBV19	CASTPLLGGNQPQHF	TGTGCCAGTACTCCTCTACTGGGAGGGAATCAGCCCCAGCATTTT
TRBJ2-2	.	TRBD1	TRBV2	CASRQGAAGELFF	TGTGCCAGCAGACAGGGGGCAGCCGGGGAGCTGTTTTTT
TRBJ2-3	.	.	TRBV7-9	CASSSKDTDTQYF	TGTGCCAGCAGCTCGAAGGACACAGATACGCAGTATTTT
TRBJ2-7	.	TRBD2	TRBV20-1	CSARDSGGSTYEQYF	TGCAGTGCTAGAGATTCGGGCGGGAGCACCTACGAGCAGTACTTC